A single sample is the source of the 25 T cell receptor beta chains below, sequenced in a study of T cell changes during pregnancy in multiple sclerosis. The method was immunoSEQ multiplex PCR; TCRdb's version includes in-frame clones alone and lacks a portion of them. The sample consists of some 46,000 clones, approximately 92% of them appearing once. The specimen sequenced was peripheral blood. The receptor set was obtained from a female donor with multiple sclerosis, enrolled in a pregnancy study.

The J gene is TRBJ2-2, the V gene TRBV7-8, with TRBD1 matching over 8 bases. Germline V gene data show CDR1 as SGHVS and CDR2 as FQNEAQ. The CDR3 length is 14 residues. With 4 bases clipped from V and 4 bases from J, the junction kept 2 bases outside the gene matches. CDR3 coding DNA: TGTGCCAGCAGCTGGCAGGGGGCCACCGGGGAGCTGTTTTTT. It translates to CASSWQGATGELFF.

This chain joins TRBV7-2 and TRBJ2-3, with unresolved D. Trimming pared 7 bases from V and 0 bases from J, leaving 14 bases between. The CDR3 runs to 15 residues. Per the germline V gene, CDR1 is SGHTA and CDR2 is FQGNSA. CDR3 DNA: TGTGCCAGCACCCAGCTGGGAAAAAGCACAGATACGCAGTATTTT. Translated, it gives CASTQLGKSTDTQYF.

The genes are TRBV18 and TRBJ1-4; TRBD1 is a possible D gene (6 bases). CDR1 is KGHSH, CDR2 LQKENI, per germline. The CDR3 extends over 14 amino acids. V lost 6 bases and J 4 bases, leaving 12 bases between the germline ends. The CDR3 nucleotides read TGTGCCAGCTCGCATAGGACAGATAATGAAAAACTGTTTTTT. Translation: CASSHRTDNEKLFF.

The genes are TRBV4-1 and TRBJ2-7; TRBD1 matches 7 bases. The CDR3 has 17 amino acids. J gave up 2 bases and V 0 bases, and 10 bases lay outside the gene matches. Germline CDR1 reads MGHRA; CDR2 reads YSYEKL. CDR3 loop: CASSQDPRTGATYEQYF. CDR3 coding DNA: TGCGCCAGCAGCCAAGACCCGCGGACAGGCGCTACCTACGAGCAGTACTTC.

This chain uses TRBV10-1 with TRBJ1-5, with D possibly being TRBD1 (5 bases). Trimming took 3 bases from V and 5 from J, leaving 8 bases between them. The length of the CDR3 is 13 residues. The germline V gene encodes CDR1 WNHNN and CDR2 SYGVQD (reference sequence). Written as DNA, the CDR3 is TGCGCCAGCAGTGAAGGGGTGGATCAGCCCCAGCATTTT. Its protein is CASSEGVDQPQHF.

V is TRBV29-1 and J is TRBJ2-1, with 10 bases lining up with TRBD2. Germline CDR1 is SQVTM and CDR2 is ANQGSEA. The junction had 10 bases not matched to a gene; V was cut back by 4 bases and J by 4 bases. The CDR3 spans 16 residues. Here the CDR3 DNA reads TGCAGCGTTGTCGGGTTCCTAGCGGGAGATTACAATGAGCAGTTCTTC. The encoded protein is CSVVGFLAGDYNEQFF.

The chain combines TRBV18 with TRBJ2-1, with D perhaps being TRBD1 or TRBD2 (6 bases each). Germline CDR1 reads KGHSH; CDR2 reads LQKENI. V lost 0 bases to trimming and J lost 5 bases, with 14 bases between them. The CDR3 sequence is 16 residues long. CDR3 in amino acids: CASSPPGGFANNEQFF. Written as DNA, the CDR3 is TGTGCCAGCTCACCACCGGGGGGCTTCGCCAACAATGAGCAGTTCTTC. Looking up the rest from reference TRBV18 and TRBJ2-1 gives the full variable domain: NAGVMQNPRHLVRRRGQEARLRCSPMKGHSHVYWYRQLPEEGLKFMVYLQKENIIDESGMPKERFSAEFPKEGPSILRIQQVVRGDSAAYFCASSPPGGFANNEQFFGPGTRLTVL.

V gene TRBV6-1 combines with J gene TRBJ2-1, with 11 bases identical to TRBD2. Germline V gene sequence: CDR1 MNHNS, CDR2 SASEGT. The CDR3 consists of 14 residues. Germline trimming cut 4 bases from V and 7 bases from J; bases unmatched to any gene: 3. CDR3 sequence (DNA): TGTGCCAGCAGTGCGCTAGCGGGAGGTAATGAGCAGTTCTTC. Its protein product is CASSALAGGNEQFF.

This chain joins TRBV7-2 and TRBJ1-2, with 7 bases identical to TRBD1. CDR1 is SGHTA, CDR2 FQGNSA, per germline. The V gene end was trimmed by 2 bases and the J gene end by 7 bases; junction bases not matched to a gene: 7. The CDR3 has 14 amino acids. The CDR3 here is CASSLNRGDVGYTF. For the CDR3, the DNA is TGTGCCAGCAGCTTAAACAGGGGCGATGTTGGCTACACCTTC.

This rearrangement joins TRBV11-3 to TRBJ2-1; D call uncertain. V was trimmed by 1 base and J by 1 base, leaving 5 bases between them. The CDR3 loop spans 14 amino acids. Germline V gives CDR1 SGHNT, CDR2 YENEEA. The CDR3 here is CASSLAGSYNEQFF. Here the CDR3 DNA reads TGTGCCAGCAGCTTAGCCGGGTCCTACAATGAGCAGTTCTTC.

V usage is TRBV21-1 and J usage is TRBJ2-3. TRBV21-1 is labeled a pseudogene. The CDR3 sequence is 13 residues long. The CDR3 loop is CASSLSPIYTQYF. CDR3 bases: TGTGCCAGCAGCCTCTCCCCAATCTATACGCAGTATTTT.

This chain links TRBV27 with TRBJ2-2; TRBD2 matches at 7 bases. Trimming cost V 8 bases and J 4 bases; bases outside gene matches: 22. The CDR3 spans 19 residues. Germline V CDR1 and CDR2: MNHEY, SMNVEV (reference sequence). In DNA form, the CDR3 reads TGTGCCAGCTTCCCCCGACGGCTAGGGAAGCGGGAAAGCACCGGGGAGCTGTTTTTT. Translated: CASFPRRLGKRESTGELFF.

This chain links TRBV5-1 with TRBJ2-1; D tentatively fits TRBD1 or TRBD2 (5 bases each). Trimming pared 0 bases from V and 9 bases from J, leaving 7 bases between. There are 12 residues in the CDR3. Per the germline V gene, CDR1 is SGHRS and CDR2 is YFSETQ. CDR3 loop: CASSLGGSEQFF. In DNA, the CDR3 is TGCGCCAGCAGCTTGGGGGGGAGTGAGCAGTTCTTC.

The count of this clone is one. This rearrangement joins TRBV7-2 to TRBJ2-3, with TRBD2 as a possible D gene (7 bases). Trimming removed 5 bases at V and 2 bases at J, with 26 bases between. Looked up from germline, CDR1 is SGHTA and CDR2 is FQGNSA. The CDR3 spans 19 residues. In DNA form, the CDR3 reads TGTGCCAGCAGCCCTAGGGGGGCGGGAGTTAAGCGGTACACAGATACGCAGTATTTT. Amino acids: CASSPRGAGVKRYTDTQYF. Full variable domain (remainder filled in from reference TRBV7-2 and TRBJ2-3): GAGVSQSPSNKVTEKGKDVELRCDPISGHTALYWYRQSLGQGLEFLIYFQGNSAPDKSGLPSDRFSAERTGGSVSTLTIQRTQQEDSAVYLCASSPRGAGVKRYTDTQYFGPGTRLTVL.

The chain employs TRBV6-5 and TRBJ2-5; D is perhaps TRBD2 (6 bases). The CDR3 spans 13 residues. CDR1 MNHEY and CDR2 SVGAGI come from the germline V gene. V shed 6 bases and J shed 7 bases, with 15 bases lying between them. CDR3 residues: CASSTTPGGTQYF. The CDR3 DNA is TGTGCCAGCAGCACGACACCCGGGGGGACCCAGTACTTC.

CDR3 residues: CASSSSGHTDTQYF. The CDR3 nucleotides are TGTGCCAGCAGCTCTAGCGGACACACAGATACGCAGTATTTT. This chain links TRBV5-6 with TRBJ2-3, with 7 bases identical to TRBD2. CDR1 SGHDT and CDR2 YYEEEE come from the germline V gene. V dropped 3 bases and J dropped 2; count of bases not matched to a gene: 3. This CDR3 has 14 amino acids.

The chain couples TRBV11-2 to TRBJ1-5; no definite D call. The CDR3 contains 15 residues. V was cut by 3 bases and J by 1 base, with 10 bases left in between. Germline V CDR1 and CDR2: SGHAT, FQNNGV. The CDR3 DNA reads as TGTGCCAGCAGCTTCGGACGGTTAAGCAATCAGCCCCAGCATTTT. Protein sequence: CASSFGRLSNQPQHF.

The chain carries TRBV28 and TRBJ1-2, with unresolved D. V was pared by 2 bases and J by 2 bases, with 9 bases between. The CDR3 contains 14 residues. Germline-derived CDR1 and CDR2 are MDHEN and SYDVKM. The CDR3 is CASSLVTTNYGYTF. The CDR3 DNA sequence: TGTGCCAGCAGTTTAGTAACAACCAACTATGGCTACACCTTC.

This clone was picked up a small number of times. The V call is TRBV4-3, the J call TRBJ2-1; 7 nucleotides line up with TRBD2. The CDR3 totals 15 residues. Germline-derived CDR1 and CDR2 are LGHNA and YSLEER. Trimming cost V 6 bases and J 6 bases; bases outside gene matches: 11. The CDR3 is CASRLSGMEGNEQFF. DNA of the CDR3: TGCGCCAGCAGACTAAGCGGGATGGAGGGCAATGAGCAGTTCTTC.

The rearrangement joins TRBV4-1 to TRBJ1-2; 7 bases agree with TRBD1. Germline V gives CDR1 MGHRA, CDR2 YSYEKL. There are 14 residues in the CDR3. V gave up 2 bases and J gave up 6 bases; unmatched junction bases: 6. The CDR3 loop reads CASSQPGQSDGYTF. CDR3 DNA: TGCGCCAGCAGCCAACCGGGACAGAGTGATGGCTACACCTTC.

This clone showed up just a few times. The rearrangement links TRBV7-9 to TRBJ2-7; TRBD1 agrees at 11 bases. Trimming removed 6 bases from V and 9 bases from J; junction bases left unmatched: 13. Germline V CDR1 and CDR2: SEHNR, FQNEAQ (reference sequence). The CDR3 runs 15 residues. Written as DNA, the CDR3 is TGTGCCAGCAGTCGCGGGACAGGGGGTACCGATTGGCAGTACTTC. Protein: CASSRGTGGTDWQYF.

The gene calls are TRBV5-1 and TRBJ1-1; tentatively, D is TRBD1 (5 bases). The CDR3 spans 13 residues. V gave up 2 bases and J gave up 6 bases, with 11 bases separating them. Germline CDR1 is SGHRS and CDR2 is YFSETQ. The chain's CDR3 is CASSLSGSPEAFF. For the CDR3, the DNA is TGCGCCAGCAGCTTATCAGGGTCCCCTGAAGCTTTCTTT. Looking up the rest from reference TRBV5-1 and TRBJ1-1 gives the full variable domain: KAGVTQTPRYLIKTRGQQVTLSCSPISGHRSVSWYQQTPGQGLQFLFEYFSETQRNKGNFPGRFSGRQFSNSRSEMNVSTLELGDSALYLCASSLSGSPEAFFGQGTRLTVV.

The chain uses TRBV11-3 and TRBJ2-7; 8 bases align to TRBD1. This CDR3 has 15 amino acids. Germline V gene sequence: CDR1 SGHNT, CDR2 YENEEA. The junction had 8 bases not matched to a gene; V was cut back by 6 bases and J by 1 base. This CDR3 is CASSLGTGNSYEQYF. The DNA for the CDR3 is TGTGCCAGCAGTCTAGGGACAGGTAATTCCTACGAGCAGTACTTC.

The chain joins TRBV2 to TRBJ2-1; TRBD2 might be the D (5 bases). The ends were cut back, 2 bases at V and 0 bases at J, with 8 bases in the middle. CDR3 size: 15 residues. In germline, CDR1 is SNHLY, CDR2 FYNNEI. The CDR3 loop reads CASSESGSSYNEQFF. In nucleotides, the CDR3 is TGTGCCAGCAGTGAATCGGGGAGCTCCTACAATGAGCAGTTCTTC.

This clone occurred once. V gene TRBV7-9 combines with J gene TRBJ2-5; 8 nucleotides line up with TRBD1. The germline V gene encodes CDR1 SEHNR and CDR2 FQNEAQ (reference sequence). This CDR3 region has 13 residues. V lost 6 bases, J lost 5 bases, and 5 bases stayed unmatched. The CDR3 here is CASSSRGRETQYF. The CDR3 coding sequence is TGTGCCAGCAGTTCCAGGGGGCGGGAGACCCAGTACTTC.